A single sample is the source of the 6 T cell receptor beta chains below, sequenced in a study of regulatory T cells in long-lasting Graves disease. This sample's time point: newly diagnosed GD, antithyroid drugs for less than 3 months. PBMCs were the source of the RNA used for TCR sequencing. Arm-PCR of CDR3 regions and iRepertoire HTBI primers were used to build TCR beta libraries. Using its own MiXCR run on the multiplex PCR reads, TCRdb lists one record per CDR3 protein. The sample has 380,000 or so distinct CDR3 sequences; around 15% are singletons. The sample was also reused in another study, on T cells in Graves' hyperthyroidism and ophthalmopathy.

Sequences were derived from peripheral blood mononuclear cells (PBMCs), sampled at new diagnosis, from a patient treated with antithyroid drugs. Receptors were obtained from a woman younger than 30 with Graves disease.

CDR3 DNA: TGTGCCAGCAGTTTCAACCCGGACAGATGGGGCACTGAAGCTTTCTTT. This codes for CASSFNPDRWGTEAFF. The chain combines TRBV28 with TRBJ1-1, with D possibly being TRBD1 (6 bases). This CDR3 has 16 residues. Germline V gene lookup returns CDR1 MDHEN and CDR2 SYDVKM. The V end was cut by 3 bases, the J end by 4 bases, with 18 bases between.

This chain uses TRBV10-3 with TRBJ1-2; 11 bases fit TRBD1. CDR1 ENHRY and CDR2 SYGVKD come from the germline V gene. V lost 3 bases to trimming and J lost 8 bases; unmatched junction nucleotides: 8. This CDR3 has 15 amino acids. The CDR3 DNA reads as TGTGCCATCAGTGATTCCGGGACAGGGGGAGGGGGCTACACCTTC. Amino acid sequence: CAISDSGTGGGGYTF.

The sample holds many counts of this clonotype. The chain links TRBV2 to TRBJ2-1; TRBD1 agrees at 10 bases. The CDR3 extends over 15 amino acids. The germline V gene encodes CDR1 SNHLY and CDR2 FYNNEI. The ends lost 6 bases at V and 4 bases at J; junction bases unmatched: 6. The CDR3 is CASSPGTGVYNEQFF. CDR3 nucleotides: TGTGCCAGCAGCCCCGGGACAGGGGTTTACAATGAGCAGTTCTTC.

This clonotype was recorded many times. The chain carries TRBV11-2 and TRBJ2-3; a possible D gene is TRBD2 (6 bases). V dropped 8 bases and J dropped 6 bases, with 9 bases sitting between them. CDR3 length: 11 amino acids. Germline V CDR1 and CDR2: SGHAT, FQNNGV. The CDR3 is CASRTSDTQYF. The CDR3, as DNA: TGTGCCAGCCGAACTAGCGATACGCAGTATTTT.

The sample holds many counts of this clonotype. The V and J genes are TRBV5-1 and TRBJ2-2; TRBD2 aligns across 8 bases. CDR1 and CDR2 (germline): SGHRS, YFSETQ. V lost 2 bases and J lost 2; bases outside the gene matches: 5. The CDR3 extends over 16 amino acids. CDR3 DNA sequence: TGCGCCAGCAGCTTCTTAGCGGGACCTAACACCGGGGAGCTGTTTTTT. This translates into CASSFLAGPNTGELFF.

This clonotype was counted ten times or more. This rearrangement joins TRBV3-1 to TRBJ1-1; TRBD1 aligns across 8 bases. Germline-derived CDR1 and CDR2 are LGHDT and YNNKEL (reference sequence). The trim removed 7 bases at V and 5 bases at J, leaving 6 bases unmatched. CDR3 length equals 13 residues. The CDR3 sequence is CASTVDRGTEAFF. The CDR3 coding sequence is TGTGCCAGCACCGTAGACAGGGGTACTGAAGCTTTCTTT.